These 10 T cell receptor beta chains were all obtained from the same sample, sequenced in a study of shared clonotypes between healthy human individuals. This table comes from immunoSEQ multiplex PCR, and its TCRdb copy is limited to in-frame clones, with some not included. The sample lists 550,000 to 800,000 clones, about 90% occurring once. The sequenced sample consisted of memory CD8+ T cells from PBMCs. The subset was: CD45RO+ cells pooled with CCR7-negative TemRA cells. These receptors were obtained from a man between 18 and 35 years old in good health. Some clones in this sample may be carry-over from other donors' samples.

The chain joins TRBV27 to TRBJ1-1; 7 nucleotides agree with TRBD1. Trimming at V came to 2 bases and at J to 0 bases, leaving 3 bases not matched to a gene. The CDR3 sequence is 15 residues long. Germline V CDR1 and CDR2: MNHEY, SMNVEV (reference sequence). For the CDR3, the DNA is TGTGCCAGCAGTTTAGAGGGACAGATGAACACTGAAGCTTTCTTT. Translated, it gives CASSLEGQMNTEAFF.

The chain is built from TRBV6-5 and TRBJ2-7, with D unresolved. Germline CDR1 reads MNHEY; CDR2 reads SVGAGI. The length of the CDR3 is 11 residues. Between the trimmed V and J ends, which lost 5 bases and 3 bases, there was a span of 5 bases. The CDR3 DNA is TGTGCCAGCAGTCAGGTCTACGAGCAGTACTTC. Its protein product is CASSQVYEQYF.

The rearrangement uses TRBV19 and TRBJ2-7; 12 bases line up with TRBD2. The V gene end was trimmed by 5 bases and the J gene end by 3 bases; junction bases not matched to a gene: 5. The CDR3 is 15 amino acids. Germline V CDR1 and CDR2: LNHDA, SQIVND (reference sequence). CDR3 in DNA: TGTGCCAGTAGTTCCACGGGACTAGCGGGCTACGAGCAGTACTTC. This translates into CASSSTGLAGYEQYF.

This sequence joins TRBV27 and TRBJ2-1; 9 bases agree with TRBD2. The trim removed 2 bases at V and 6 bases at J, leaving 5 bases unmatched. The CDR3 length is 15 residues. Germline lookup yields CDR1 MNHEY and CDR2 SMNVEV (reference sequence). CDR3 coding DNA: TGTGCCAGCAGTTTAGCGGGAGGGGTTGTCAATGAGCAGTTCTTC. As protein: CASSLAGGVVNEQFF.

The rearrangement uses TRBV7-8 and TRBJ2-4, with unresolved D. Germline lookup yields CDR1 SGHVS and CDR2 FQNEAQ. CDR3 size: 17 residues. The V and J ends lost 1 base and 0 bases respectively, with 13 bases between them. The CDR3 coding sequence is TGTGCCAGCAGCTTAGTGTCGGCCACCTCAGCCAAAAACATTCAGTACTTC. Protein: CASSLVSATSAKNIQYF.

The chain's CDR3 is CAWSAGTSGRASYEQYF. CDR3 sequence (DNA): TGTGCCTGGAGTGCTGGGACTAGCGGGAGGGCCTCCTACGAGCAGTACTTC. V gene TRBV30 combines with J gene TRBJ2-7, with 16 bases that match TRBD2. CDR3 length: 17 amino acids. The junction had 3 bases not matched to a gene; V was cut back by 1 base and J by 0 bases. The germline CDR1 and CDR2 sequences are GTSNPN and SVGIG (reference sequence).

The CDR3 sequence is CASSFGTGVIYEQYF. The DNA for the CDR3 is TGTGCCAGCAGTTTCGGGACAGGGGTGATCTACGAGCAGTACTTC. The genes are TRBV6-5 and TRBJ2-7; 10 nucleotides line up with TRBD1. Per the germline V gene, CDR1 is MNHEY and CDR2 is SVGAGI. V dropped 4 bases and J dropped 3; count of bases not matched to a gene: 6. This CDR3 comprises 15 residues.

This chain uses TRBV7-3 with TRBJ1-2, with 11 bases aligning to TRBD1. This CDR3 contains 17 residues. Germline CDR1 and CDR2: SGHTA and FQGTGA. With 5 bases clipped from V and 1 base from J, the junction kept 9 bases outside the gene matches. CDR3 coding DNA: TGTGCCAGCAGCCCGACCCCGGGACAGGGGGTTAACTATGGCTACACCTTC. Amino acid sequence: CASSPTPGQGVNYGYTF.

The chain links TRBV27 to TRBJ2-5; D remains unclear. Germline CDR1 reads MNHEY; CDR2 reads SMNVEV (reference sequence). The V gene lost 4 bases and the J gene lost 5 bases, with 14 bases spanning the gap. The CDR3 runs to 14 residues. The DNA for the CDR3 is TGTGCCAGCAGTTCCTCAACTACCGGTGAGACCCAGTACTTC. It encodes CASSSSTTGETQYF.

The CDR3 DNA is TGTGCCAGCAGTCCGATTAGCGGGAGTTTTTACGAGCAGTACTTC. As protein: CASSPISGSFYEQYF. This chain joins TRBV6-5 and TRBJ2-5; 9 nucleotides align to TRBD2. The DNA matches TRBJ2-7 better at its end, which makes the J call doubtful. Germline V gene sequence: CDR1 MNHEY, CDR2 SVGAGI. This CDR3 contains 15 residues.